Listed below are T cell receptor beta chains from one sample, sequenced in a study of regulatory T cells in long-lasting Graves disease. Each CDR3 protein gets one entry after TCRdb re-called the multiplex PCR reads with MiXCR. The sample yields 350,000 to 450,000 distinct CDR3 sequences, around 14% seen once. This sample also appeared in a second study, on T cells in Graves' hyperthyroidism and ophthalmopathy.

The sample consisted of peripheral blood mononuclear cells (PBMCs), taken at new diagnosis, from a patient treated with antithyroid drugs. All receptors come from a woman aged 25 to 39 with Graves disease. Both conserved end residues are part of each CDR3. A D gene is named only where the DNA matches it firmly. Not all rows give a size; the values are once, few, many and, for expanded clones, a class.

j_gene: TRBJ2-3; v_gene: TRBV7-9; abundance: many; d_gene: .; CDR3aa: CASSPWGGTSTDTQYF; CDR3nt: TGTGCCAGCAGCCCCTGGGGCGGGACCAGCACAGATACGCAGTATTTT
j_gene: TRBJ2-1; v_gene: TRBV28; abundance: many; d_gene: .; CDR3aa: CASVAAKGNEQFF; CDR3nt: TGTGCCAGTGTAGCGGCGAAGGGCAATGAGCAGTTCTTC
j_gene: TRBJ2-1; v_gene: TRBV7-2; abundance: .; d_gene: .; CDR3aa: CASSLSVKLEQFF; CDR3nt: TGTGCCAGCAGCTTATCAGTAAAGCTTGAGCAGTTCTTC
j_gene: TRBJ2-2; v_gene: TRBV24-1; abundance: .; d_gene: .; CDR3aa: CATSDSPWAGELFF; CDR3nt: TGTGCCACCAGTGATTCCCCTTGGGCCGGGGAGCTGTTTTTT
j_gene: TRBJ1-1; v_gene: TRBV14; abundance: .; d_gene: .; CDR3aa: CASSQSVGRMNTEAFF; CDR3nt: TGTGCCAGCAGCCAATCAGTCGGTCGTATGAACACTGAAGCTTTCTTT
j_gene: TRBJ2-3; v_gene: TRBV12-3/TRBV12-4; abundance: many; d_gene: TRBD2; CDR3aa: CASTLWTSGGTDTQYF; CDR3nt: TGTGCCAGCACCCTCTGGACTAGCGGTGGCACAGATACGCAGTATTTT
j_gene: TRBJ1-6; v_gene: TRBV12-3/TRBV12-4; abundance: .; d_gene: .; CDR3aa: CASSLASIDYNSPLHF; CDR3nt: TGTGCCAGCAGTTTAGCGTCAATAGACTATAATTCACCCCTCCACTTT
j_gene: TRBJ1-5; v_gene: TRBV6-1; abundance: many; d_gene: TRBD1; CDR3aa: CASSDRDRGWQPQHF; CDR3nt: TGTGCCAGCAGTGACCGGGACAGGGGGTGGCAGCCCCAGCATTTT
j_gene: TRBJ1-1; v_gene: TRBV3-1; abundance: many; d_gene: TRBD1; CDR3aa: CASQGANTEAFF; CDR3nt: TGTGCCAGTCAGGGGGCGAACACTGAAGCTTTCTTT
j_gene: TRBJ1-2; v_gene: TRBV27; abundance: many; d_gene: .; CDR3aa: CASSPPYAGTYGYTF; CDR3nt: TGTGCCAGCAGTCCCCCTTACGCGGGGACCTATGGCTACACCTTC
j_gene: TRBJ2-1; v_gene: TRBV30; abundance: .; d_gene: .; CDR3aa: CAWSALGTTHEQFF; CDR3nt: TGTGCCTGGAGTGCCCTCGGAACCACGCATGAGCAGTTCTTC
j_gene: TRBJ2-1; v_gene: TRBV10-1; abundance: .; d_gene: TRBD2; CDR3aa: CASRTIGLAGGNEQFF; CDR3nt: TGCGCCAGTCGCACGATTGGACTAGCGGGAGGCAATGAGCAGTTCTTC
j_gene: TRBJ2-5; v_gene: TRBV5-1; abundance: .; d_gene: .; CDR3aa: CASSLSNSKSETQYF; CDR3nt: TGCGCCAGCAGCTTAAGTAACTCCAAGAGCGAGACCCAGTACTTC
j_gene: TRBJ2-1; v_gene: TRBV25-1; abundance: many; d_gene: .; CDR3aa: CASSEGRGYWRNNEQFF; CDR3nt: TGTGCCAGCAGTGAAGGCAGGGGTTATTGGCGCAACAATGAGCAGTTCTTC
j_gene: TRBJ2-7; v_gene: TRBV27; abundance: many; d_gene: .; CDR3aa: CASSFFGGVDEQYF; CDR3nt: TGTGCCAGCAGTTTTTTCGGAGGAGTGGACGAGCAGTACTTC